This record covers a single T cell receptor (beta chain). Its matching antigen is unknown. Primed by a sample-barcoded 5' primer and a J-beta primer mix, a second PCR proceeded for roughly 7 to 11 cycles. TCRdb re-derived calls from the 5' RACE reads in MiXCR, one entry per CDR3 protein. The data show 1.2 million to 1.5 million distinct CDR3 sequences, about 40% seen once. This CDR3 region has 15 residues. The V gene end was trimmed by 6 bases and the J gene end by 13 bases; junction bases not matched to a gene: 20. Germline V gene sequence: CDR1 SQVTM, CDR2 ANQGSEA. This entry comes from a study of blood T cells in healthy people across ages. Whole-study findings and limits: A greater number of naive CD4+ cells and higher diversity distinguished long-lived donors from aged donors. Higher naive T cell percentage went strongly together with higher TCR beta diversity.

The J gene is TRBJ2-1, the V gene TRBV29-1; 8 positions match TRBD2. The source is a woman under 30 in good health. Sequenced material: blood. CDR3 nucleotides: TGCAGCGTGGGGCTTGGTAGCGGGACTTCAGAGACCCAGTTCTTC. This codes for CSVGLGSGTSETQFF.